The 30 T cell receptor beta chains below were found in one sample sequenced in a study of cytomegalovirus exposure and HLA in healthy donors. PCR employed 60 Vbeta and 13 Jbeta primers. Method: immunoSEQ multiplex PCR; TCRdb's copy keeps in-frame clones and lacks some. The repertoire holds around 62,000 clones, roughly 80% seen once, with roughly 5.1% in the top ten. What was sequenced was PBMCs. Receptors originate from a male donor in good health and CMV-seropositive.

This chain links TRBV6-6 with TRBJ2-7, with TRBD1 matching over 7 bases. J gave up 2 bases and V 0 bases, and 7 bases lay outside the gene matches. CDR3 size: 16 residues. Germline CDR1 is MNHNY and CDR2 is SVGAGI (reference sequence). CDR3 nucleotide sequence: TGTGCCAGCAGTTACTCGTTCACAGGGGAAACCTACGAGCAGTACTTC. It is translated as CASSYSFTGETYEQYF.

The V gene is TRBV15, the J gene TRBJ2-5; 9 bases match TRBD2. The J segment lost 1 base and the V segment lost 0 bases, leaving 9 bases of the junction unmatched. The V gene's germline CDR1 is LNHNV and CDR2 YYDKDF (reference sequence). This CDR3 is built from 18 residues. The CDR3: CATSRDRRGAGGQETQYF. DNA of the CDR3: TGTGCCACCAGCAGAGATCGACGGGGAGCGGGGGGCCAAGAGACCCAGTACTTC.

This chain links TRBV5-4 with TRBJ2-7; TRBD1 matches 10 bases. V was pared by 4 bases and J by 2 bases, with 6 bases of the junction left unmatched. The germline V gene encodes CDR1 SGHNT and CDR2 YYREEE (reference sequence). The CDR3 has 15 residues. The CDR3 DNA follows: TGTGCCAGCAGCCACCGGGACAGGGGAACCTACGAGCAGTACTTC. This sequence encodes CASSHRDRGTYEQYF.

The CDR3 nucleotides are TGTGCCAGCAGCCCGGCCGAGGGAAATAGCGGGATCACAGATACGCAGTATTTT. Amino acids: CASSPAEGNSGITDTQYF. This chain connects TRBV7-9 to TRBJ2-3, with 8 bases that match TRBD2. The CDR3 has 18 residues. V shed 5 bases, J shed 2 bases, and the junction held 15 bases outside the gene matches. CDR1 is SEHNR, CDR2 FQNEAQ, per germline (reference sequence).

The rearrangement links TRBV7-8 to TRBJ1-4; 9 positions match TRBD1. CDR1 and CDR2 (germline): SGHVS, FQNEAQ. There are 16 residues in the CDR3. V trimming: 1 base; J trimming: 13 bases; junction bases outside the gene matches: 13. The CDR3 here is CASSLGGTGNPGRLFF. CDR3 nucleotide sequence: TGTGCCAGCAGCTTAGGCGGGACAGGGAACCCCGGAAGACTGTTTTTT.

The J gene is TRBJ1-3, the V gene TRBV19, with a possible D match to TRBD1 (6 bases). The CDR3 is 14 residues long. V lost 9 bases to trimming and J lost 4 bases, with 16 bases between them. Germline loops: CDR1 LNHDA, CDR2 SQIVND (reference sequence). The CDR3 nucleotides are TGTGCCAGCCAATCTCAGGGGCCCGGAAACACCATATATTTT. It is translated as CASQSQGPGNTIYF.

The chain uses TRBV19 and TRBJ2-5, with 8 bases aligning to TRBD1. The CDR3 runs to 13 residues. With 5 bases clipped from V and 4 bases from J, the junction kept 3 bases outside the gene matches. Germline assignment: CDR1 LNHDA and CDR2 SQIVND (reference sequence). The CDR3 nucleotides read TGTGCCAGTAGTGTTGACAGGGGAGAGACCCAGTACTTC. This sequence encodes CASSVDRGETQYF.

The gene calls are TRBV5-4 and TRBJ2-7, with TRBD2 matching over 7 bases. V gave up 4 bases and J gave up 3 bases; unmatched junction bases: 7. Germline lookup yields CDR1 SGHNT and CDR2 YYREEE (reference sequence). CDR3 size: 14 residues. The CDR3 region has the DNA TGTGCCAGCAGCAGTCCGGGACTACTCTACGAGCAGTACTTC. Translated: CASSSPGLLYEQYF.

The chain has TRBV28 and TRBJ2-7, with 7 positions matching TRBD2. V lost 5 bases, J lost 4 bases, and 8 bases stayed unmatched. Germline lookup yields CDR1 MDHEN and CDR2 SYDVKM. The CDR3 is 14 residues long. This CDR3 reads CASSTGGRVYEQYF. For the CDR3, the DNA is TGTGCCAGCAGTACCGGGGGGAGGGTGTACGAGCAGTACTTC.

The genes are TRBV2 and TRBJ1-4; the match to TRBD1 covers 8 bases. V was pared by 2 bases and J by 6 bases, with 5 bases of the junction left unmatched. CDR1 and CDR2 from the germline V gene are SNHLY and FYNNEI. This CDR3 is 15 amino acids long. Written as DNA, the CDR3 is TGTGCCAGCAGTGAACCGGGACAGGTAGATGAAAAACTGTTTTTT. It specifies CASSEPGQVDEKLFF.

The V gene is TRBV4-1, the J gene TRBJ2-3; 7 positions match TRBD2. V lost 0 bases and J lost 2; bases outside the gene matches: 5. Germline loops: CDR1 MGHRA, CDR2 YSYEKL. CDR3 length: 16 residues. In nucleotides, the CDR3 is TGCGCCAGCAGCCAAGAGGCTAGCGGAATCACAGATACGCAGTATTTT. This sequence encodes CASSQEASGITDTQYF.

The rearrangement links TRBV4-2 to TRBJ1-2; 8 bases align to TRBD1. Germline trimming cut 2 bases from V and 0 bases from J; bases unmatched to any gene: 5. The CDR3 extends over 16 amino acids. Germline V lookup: CDR1 LGHNA, CDR2 YNFKEQ. The CDR3 region has the DNA TGTGCCAGCAGCCAACTAGGACAGGGAGCTAACTATGGCTACACCTTC. Protein product: CASSQLGQGANYGYTF.

The count of this clone is one. V and J are TRBV2 and TRBJ2-1; 9 bases map to TRBD1. The CDR3 length is 13 residues. J was trimmed by 8 bases and V by 6 bases; bases with no gene match: 5. Looked up from germline, CDR1 is SNHLY and CDR2 is FYNNEI. CDR3 DNA: TGTGCCAGCAGCGGACAGGGGAGCTATGAGCAGTTCTTC. Translation gives CASSGQGSYEQFF.

This clone showed up just a few times. CDR3 loop: CASSEASSGQPQHF. CDR3 DNA sequence: TGTGCCAGCAGTGAAGCGTCGTCTGGCCAGCCCCAGCATTTT. V is TRBV6-1 and J is TRBJ1-5, with D unresolved. Per germline, CDR1 MNHNS and CDR2 SASEGT. The CDR3 extends over 14 amino acids. V lost 0 bases and J 7 bases, leaving 10 bases between the germline ends.

This clone showed up just a few times. The rearrangement uses TRBV6-5 and TRBJ1-2; 10 nucleotides align to TRBD1. Germline V lookup: CDR1 MNHEY, CDR2 SVGAGI. With 6 bases clipped from V and 4 bases from J, the junction kept 5 bases outside the gene matches. This CDR3 comprises 14 residues. The CDR3 sequence is CASRVGQGVYGYTF. For the CDR3, the DNA is TGTGCCAGCAGGGTAGGACAGGGGGTCTATGGCTACACCTTC.

This clone was seen a handful of times. The chain recombines TRBV4-2 with TRBJ2-5, with D perhaps TRBD1 (6 bases). V was pared by 1 base and J by 5 bases, with 11 bases between. The CDR3 has 14 amino acids. CDR1 LGHNA and CDR2 YNFKEQ come from the germline V gene. In DNA form, the CDR3 reads TGTGCCAGCAGCCAAGTCGCTAGGGGGGAGACCCAGTACTTC. It encodes CASSQVARGETQYF.

The chain links TRBV27 to TRBJ2-7; TRBD2 might be the D (7 bases). Trimming stripped 6 bases from V and 3 bases from J, with 15 bases between. The CDR3 has 14 residues. The germline V gene has CDR1 MNHEY and CDR2 SMNVEV (reference sequence). The CDR3, as DNA: TGTGCCAGCAGGGCGGGGAGGGGGTACTACGAGCAGTACTTC. Amino acids: CASRAGRGYYEQYF.

This sequence joins TRBV4-3 and TRBJ2-7; weak D call: TRBD2 (6 bases). The germline CDR1 and CDR2 sequences are LGHNA and YSLEER. Between the trimmed V and J ends, which lost 2 bases and 2 bases, there was a span of 13 bases. The CDR3 has 15 residues. DNA for the CDR3: TGCGCCAGCAGCCAATCACCACCGGGGGCCTACGAGCAGTACTTC. Translation gives CASSQSPPGAYEQYF.

The rearrangement uses TRBV11-1 and TRBJ1-2; no clear D. The CDR3 covers 14 residues. Trimming removed 5 bases at V and 7 bases at J, with 17 bases between. Germline loops: CDR1 SGHAT, CDR2 FQDESV (reference sequence). CDR3 DNA: TGTGCCAGCAGCCCTATGATGGCCGCGGGTGGCTACACCTTC. Translation: CASSPMMAAGGYTF.

This clone has a handful of counts. The chain is built from TRBV6-1 and TRBJ2-3; 11 bases map to TRBD2. Trimming at V came to 3 bases and at J to 4 bases, leaving 3 bases not matched to a gene. This CDR3 is 15 amino acids long. The V gene's germline CDR1 is MNHNS and CDR2 SASEGT. The CDR3 nucleotides read TGTGCCAGCAGTGATACTAGCGGGGGATCAGATACGCAGTATTTT. Translating gives CASSDTSGGSDTQYF.

The V and J genes are TRBV29-1 and TRBJ2-7; possibly TRBD1 for D (5 bases). Trimming shortened V by 4 bases and J by 0 bases, and 13 bases separated the two germline ends. The germline gives CDR1 SQVTM, CDR2 ANQGSEA. This CDR3 is 14 amino acids long. The CDR3 DNA reads as TGCAGCGTTGGGTTTGCAGGGTTCTCCTACGAGCAGTACTTC. This sequence encodes CSVGFAGFSYEQYF.

This chain joins TRBV9 and TRBJ2-5; 11 bases fit TRBD1. CDR1 and CDR2 from the germline V gene are SGDLS and YYNGEE. J was trimmed by 5 bases and V by 4 bases; bases with no gene match: 16. The CDR3 loop spans 18 amino acids. The CDR3 sequence: CASSPHPLDRGLRETQYF. CDR3 bases: TGTGCCAGCAGCCCCCACCCTTTGGACAGGGGGCTACGGGAGACCCAGTACTTC. The variable domain in full, with the rest retrieved from reference TRBV9 and TRBJ2-5, is DSGVTQTPKHLITATGQRVTLRCSPRSGDLSVYWYQQSLDQGLQFLIQYYNGEERAKGNILERFSAQQFPDLHSELNLSSLELGDSALYFCASSPHPLDRGLRETQYFGPGTRLLVL.

This clone was observed a few times. The CDR3 protein is CASSLAGRGGEAFF. Here the CDR3 DNA reads TGCGCCAGCAGCTTGGCCGGAAGGGGTGGTGAAGCTTTCTTT. The chain combines TRBV5-1 with TRBJ1-1, with a tentative D call TRBD1 (5 bases). The CDR3 covers 14 residues. Trimming took off 0 bases at V and 7 bases at J, with 13 bases between the two ends. Germline CDR1 is SGHRS and CDR2 is YFSETQ.

The rearrangement links TRBV5-6 to TRBJ1-5, with unresolved D. The germline V and J ends were trimmed by 4 bases and 3 bases, with 5 bases remaining between them. The CDR3 runs 12 residues. Germline V gives CDR1 SGHDT, CDR2 YYEEEE. CDR3 amino acids: CASSNYNQPQHF. CDR3 DNA sequence: TGTGCCAGCAGCAACTACAATCAGCCCCAGCATTTT.

The J gene is TRBJ2-6, the V gene TRBV18; 11 bases align to TRBD1. CDR3 size: 19 residues. With V trimmed by 4 bases and J by 0 bases, 8 bases remained unmatched. Germline V gives CDR1 KGHSH, CDR2 LQKENI. CDR3 sequence reads: CASSLRTGGLSSGANVLTF. Written as DNA, the CDR3 is TGTGCCAGCTCACTCAGGACAGGGGGCTTATCCTCTGGGGCCAACGTCCTGACTTTC.

V usage is TRBV4-3 and J usage is TRBJ2-7, with TRBD1 matching 8 bases. With V trimmed by 0 bases and J by 9 bases, 13 bases remained unmatched. The CDR3 extends over 16 amino acids. From germline, CDR1 is LGHNA and CDR2 YSLEER. CDR3 residues: CASSQEVRTGNSGQYF. The CDR3 DNA reads TGCGCCAGCAGCCAAGAAGTTAGGACAGGGAATAGCGGGCAGTACTTC.

The chain is built from TRBV29-1 and TRBJ2-7, with D possibly TRBD1 on 6 matching bases. Trimming shortened V by 7 bases and J by 2 bases, and 18 bases separated the two germline ends. The CDR3 spans 14 residues. Germline V CDR1 and CDR2: SQVTM, ANQGSEA. The CDR3 region has the DNA TGCAGCGCCGAGACAGGAGGACGCACCTACGAGCAGTACTTC. Translation gives CSAETGGRTYEQYF.

The rearrangement joins TRBV11-2 to TRBJ2-3, with 10 bases identical to TRBD2. CDR3 size: 17 residues. After removal of 0 bases from V and 4 bases from J, the junction contained 7 bases not matched to a gene. Germline assignment: CDR1 SGHAT and CDR2 FQNNGV. CDR3 sequence (DNA): TGTGCCAGCAGCTTAGAGGAGCTAGCGGGGGCGGCAGATACGCAGTATTTT. It codes for CASSLEELAGAADTQYF.

This clone was seen more than once but under ten times. The chain joins TRBV9 to TRBJ2-5, with 9 bases identical to TRBD1. The V gene's germline CDR1 is SGDLS and CDR2 YYNGEE. This CDR3 contains 15 residues. V lost 2 bases to trimming and J lost 7 bases; unmatched junction nucleotides: 9. Here the CDR3 reads CASSVGQGLTGTQYF. CDR3 DNA sequence: TGTGCCAGCAGCGTCGGACAGGGGTTGACCGGGACCCAGTACTTC.

The count of this clone is one. The chain joins TRBV25-1 to TRBJ2-1; D remains unclear. Looked up from germline, CDR1 is MGHDK and CDR2 is SYGVNS. CDR3 length equals 16 residues. V was pared by 3 bases and J by 4 bases, with 16 bases between. CDR3 DNA: TGTGCCAGCAGTGATCTTAGCCCGCTAGGTTACAATGAGCAGTTCTTC. Translated, it gives CASSDLSPLGYNEQFF. The full variable domain, rest sourced from reference TRBV25-1 and TRBJ2-1, is EADIYQTPRYLVIGTGKKITLECSQTMGHDKMYWYQQDPGMELHLIHYSYGVNSTEKGDLSSESTVSRIRTEHFPLTLESARPSHTSQYLCASSDLSPLGYNEQFFGPGTRLTVL.